Described below is a single T cell receptor (beta chain) sequence and its context. The target antigen is unknown. Germline CDR1 reads SGHKS; CDR2 reads YYEKEE (reference sequence). This CDR3 region has 15 residues. The V end lost 4 bases, the J end lost 2 bases, and 15 bases lay between the germline ends. The record originates from a study of T-cell memory formation after mild COVID-19. Study-wide results and caveats: Among clones contracting day 15 to 85, CD4/CD8 was balanced, whereas later expanders leaned CD4+. Nothing confirmed that second-wave clones peaking on day 37 were specific for SARS-CoV-2. CD8+ contracting clones occupied EMRA, while CD4+ ones occupied mainly CM and EM.

Constant-segment primers were used for 5'RACE, and the resulting TCR alpha and TCR beta cDNA libraries carried sample barcodes and UMIs. TCRdb fed the 5' RACE reads into MiXCR, producing one record per CDR3 protein. The data contain approximately 210,000 distinct CDR3 sequences, around 25% of them singletons. The sequence was collected from an adult woman who had mild COVID-19 (a few samples of this study predate the infection). Cell type and time point are not known. Sequencing input: PBMCs or a T cell subset sorted from them (not recorded which). The chain couples TRBV5-5 to TRBJ1-1, with D perhaps matching TRBD1 (5 bases). This chain's CDR3 is CASSAQGLGNTEAFF. For the CDR3, the DNA is TGTGCCAGCAGCGCCCAGGGTCTTGGAAACACTGAAGCTTTCTTT.